The rows below give T cell receptor beta chains drawn from one sample of a study of cytomegalovirus exposure and HLA in healthy donors. The repertoire was sequenced with immunoSEQ multiplex PCR; TCRdb's copy has only in-frame clones and lacks some. The sample lists around 180,000 clones, over 65% occurring once. Material for sequencing was PBMCs. The receptors stem from a young man in good health and CMV-seropositive. Both conserved end residues are part of each CDR3. Fields, in order: D gene, J gene, V gene, clone size, CDR3 DNA, CDR3 protein. The D gene is left open where the match is weak. Clone size appears in some rows only: once, few, many, or a class for an expanded clone.

D: TRBD2
J: TRBJ2-1
V: TRBV4-2
size: NA
DNA: TGTGCCAGCAGCCAAGATGGGGAAGCGGGGGTTCTGAATGATGAGCAGTTCTTC
CDR3: CASSQDGEAGVLNDEQFF

D: NA
J: TRBJ1-2
V: TRBV19
size: NA
DNA: TGTGCCAGTAGTTCCTCCGGGACGGGGGAGTTTGGCTACACCTTC
CDR3: CASSSSGTGEFGYTF

D: TRBD1
J: TRBJ1-3
V: TRBV28
size: NA
DNA: TGTGCCAGCAGTCCCGGGACAGTGCCTTATTCAGGAAACACCATATATTTT
CDR3: CASSPGTVPYSGNTIYF

D: TRBD1
J: TRBJ2-7
V: TRBV27
size: few
DNA: TGTGCCAGCAGAAGACAGGGTCTCTACGAGCAGTACTTC
CDR3: CASRRQGLYEQYF

D: NA
J: TRBJ1-5
V: TRBV7-2
size: NA
DNA: TGTGCCAGCAGCTTAGCGCCAGGACAGAAAAATCAGCCCCAGCATTTT
CDR3: CASSLAPGQKNQPQHF

D: TRBD1
J: TRBJ2-7
V: TRBV4-1
size: NA
DNA: TGCGCCAGCAGCCCAGGACAGGGCAGCTCCTACGAGCAGTACTTC
CDR3: CASSPGQGSSYEQYF

D: TRBD1
J: TRBJ1-2
V: TRBV19
size: NA
DNA: TGTGCCAGTAGTATAACAGGGGAATGCACCTTC
CDR3: CASSITGECTF

D: TRBD2
J: TRBJ2-1
V: TRBV5-1
size: NA
DNA: TGCGCCAGCAGCCCAGGACTAGCTTTAAGCTCCTACAATGAGCAGTTCTTC
CDR3: CASSPGLALSSYNEQFF

D: TRBD1
J: TRBJ2-7
V: TRBV7-6
size: NA
DNA: TGTGCCAGCAGCTTGAGGGACAGGGGCTCCGAGCAGTACTTC
CDR3: CASSLRDRGSEQYF

D: TRBD1
J: TRBJ1-4
V: TRBV28
size: NA
DNA: TGTGCCAGTAGTGTAGGGGGCATAGGGGAAAAACTGTTTTTT
CDR3: CASSVGGIGEKLFF

D: TRBD1
J: TRBJ2-5
V: TRBV7-7
size: many
DNA: TGTGCCAGCAGCTTATTCCAGGGGGCTGCAGAGACCCAGTACTTC
CDR3: CASSLFQGAAETQYF

D: NA
J: TRBJ1-3
V: TRBV7-6
size: NA
DNA: TGTGCCAGCAGCTTATACCCAGGGAAAAACACCATATATTTT
CDR3: CASSLYPGKNTIYF

D: NA
J: TRBJ2-3
V: TRBV7-2
size: NA
DNA: TGTGCCAGCAGCTTAATTGGCGGTCCTGGCACAGATACGCAGTATTTT
CDR3: CASSLIGGPGTDTQYF

D: TRBD1
J: TRBJ1-4
V: TRBV28
size: NA
DNA: TGTGCCACGTCATCACGACAGGGGGCGGATGAAAAACTGTTTTTT
CDR3: CATSSRQGADEKLFF

D: TRBD1
J: TRBJ1-2
V: TRBV10-3
size: NA
DNA: TGTGCCAACTCTCCGGACAGGGAAAACTATGGCTACACCTTC
CDR3: CANSPDRENYGYTF

D: TRBD1
J: TRBJ1-4
V: TRBV6-5
size: NA
DNA: TGTGCCAGCAGTTCGCCTAACAGGGGGGGAGATGAAAAACTGTTTTTT
CDR3: CASSSPNRGGDEKLFF

D: TRBD1
J: TRBJ1-1
V: TRBV19
size: once
DNA: TGTGCCAGTACCCAAGGACAGGGGGATTTAGCTTTCTTT
CDR3: CASTQGQGDLAFF

D: NA
J: TRBJ2-7
V: TRBV4-3
size: NA
DNA: TGCGCCAGCAGCCAAGACCAAAACTCCTACGAGCAGTACTTC
CDR3: CASSQDQNSYEQYF

D: TRBD2
J: TRBJ2-1
V: TRBV28
size: NA
DNA: TGTGCCAGCAGTTTATTGGGGGGGACTAGCGGATACAATGAGCAGTTCTTC
CDR3: CASSLLGGTSGYNEQFF

D: NA
J: TRBJ1-1
V: TRBV28
size: NA
DNA: TGTGCCAGCAGTTTGAGGGGGGGGGCGGACACTGAAGCTTTCTTT
CDR3: CASSLRGGADTEAFF

D: NA
J: TRBJ2-2
V: TRBV27
size: NA
DNA: TGTGCCAGCAGTGGACTGTACGGGGAGCTGTTTTTT
CDR3: CASSGLYGELFF

D: TRBD2
J: TRBJ2-7
V: TRBV6-4
size: many
DNA: TGTGCCAGCAGTGGACTAGCGGGGGGGCTCGAGCAGTACTTC
CDR3: CASSGLAGGLEQYF

D: TRBD2
J: TRBJ2-1
V: TRBV4-1
size: NA
DNA: TGCGCCAGCAGCTCACTAGCGGTCCCCACCTACAATGAGCAGTTCTTC
CDR3: CASSSLAVPTYNEQFF

D: NA
J: TRBJ1-5
V: TRBV7-6
size: NA
DNA: TGTGCCAGCAGCTTAGGGTCAGGTCCCCTCAATCAGCCCCAGCATTTT
CDR3: CASSLGSGPLNQPQHF

D: NA
J: TRBJ2-1
V: TRBV30
size: NA
DNA: TGTGCCTGGAGTACCCGCGGGGCGGGAATATACAATGAGCAGTTCTTC
CDR3: CAWSTRGAGIYNEQFF

D: TRBD2
J: TRBJ2-7
V: TRBV5-4
size: once
DNA: TGTGCCAGCAGGTTAGCGGGAGGGCCTTCCTACGAGCAGTACTTC
CDR3: CASRLAGGPSYEQYF

D: NA
J: TRBJ2-7
V: TRBV4-1
size: NA
DNA: TGCGCCAGCAGCCAAGATAGCCAGGGTCGCGGCGAGCAGTACTTC
CDR3: CASSQDSQGRGEQYF

D: TRBD2
J: TRBJ2-2
V: TRBV9
size: NA
DNA: TGTGCCAGCAGCAAAGGTCCCCGGCTAGCGGGAGGGACCGGGGAGCTGTTTTTT
CDR3: CASSKGPRLAGGTGELFF

D: TRBD1
J: TRBJ2-2
V: TRBV5-1
size: NA
DNA: TGCGCCAGCGGTCAACAGGGGGCGGACGGGGAGCTGTTTTTT
CDR3: CASGQQGADGELFF

D: TRBD1
J: TRBJ1-2
V: TRBV25-1
size: NA
DNA: TGTGCCAGCAGTGGAGACAGGGGGCCCTATGGCTACACCTTC
CDR3: CASSGDRGPYGYTF